This T cell receptor (beta chain) came from a study of early T cells in non-severe SARS-CoV-2 infection. TCRdb independently ran MiXCR on the 5' RACE reads; one entry per CDR3 protein. The sample carries approximately 39,000 distinct CDR3 sequences, roughly 4.4% recorded once. This clonotype was seen a few times. This clonotype originated in an adult who was a healthcare worker with PCR-confirmed SARS-CoV-2 infection or an uninfected control (not recorded which). The sample consisted of whole blood.

This CDR3 reads CASRPDRGRNQPQHF. CDR3 nucleotides: TGTGCCAGCAGACCGGACAGGGGACGCAATCAGCCCCAGCATTTT. V usage is TRBV6-2 or TRBV6-3 and J usage is TRBJ1-5, with 9 positions matching TRBD1. The germline CDR1 and CDR2 sequences are MNHEY and SVGEGT. V was clipped by 6 bases and J by 2 bases; unmatched bases: 5. The CDR3 contains 15 residues.